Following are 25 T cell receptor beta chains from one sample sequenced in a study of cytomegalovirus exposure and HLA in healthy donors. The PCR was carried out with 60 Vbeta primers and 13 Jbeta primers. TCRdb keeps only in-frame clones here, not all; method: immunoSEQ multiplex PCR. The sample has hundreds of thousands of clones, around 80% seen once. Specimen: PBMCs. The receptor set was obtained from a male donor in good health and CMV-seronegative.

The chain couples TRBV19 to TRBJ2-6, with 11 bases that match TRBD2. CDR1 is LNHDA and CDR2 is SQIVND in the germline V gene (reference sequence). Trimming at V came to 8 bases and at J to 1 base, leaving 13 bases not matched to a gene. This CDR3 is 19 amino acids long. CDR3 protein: CASVRLAGQGGSGANVLTF. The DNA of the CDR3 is TGTGCCAGTGTACGACTAGCGGGACAGGGAGGGTCTGGGGCCAACGTCCTGACTTTC.

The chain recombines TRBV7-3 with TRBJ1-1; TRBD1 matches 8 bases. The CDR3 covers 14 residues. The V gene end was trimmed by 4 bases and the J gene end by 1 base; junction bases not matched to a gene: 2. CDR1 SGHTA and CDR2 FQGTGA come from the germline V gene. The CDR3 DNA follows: TGTGCCAGCAGCTCAGGGACAGGGAACACTGAAGCTTTCTTT. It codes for CASSSGTGNTEAFF. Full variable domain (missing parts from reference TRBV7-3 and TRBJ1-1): GAGVSQTPSNKVTEKGKYVELRCDPISGHTALYWYRQSLGQGPEFLIYFQGTGAADDSGLPNDRFFAVRPEGSVSTLKIQRTERGDSAVYLCASSSGTGNTEAFFGQGTRLTVV.

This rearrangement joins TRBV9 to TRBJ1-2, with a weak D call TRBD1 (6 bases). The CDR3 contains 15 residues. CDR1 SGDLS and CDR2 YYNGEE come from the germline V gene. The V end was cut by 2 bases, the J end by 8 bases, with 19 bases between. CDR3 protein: CASSVSGQSPGGYTF. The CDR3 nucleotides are TGTGCCAGCAGCGTCAGCGGACAGTCCCCAGGAGGCTACACCTTC.

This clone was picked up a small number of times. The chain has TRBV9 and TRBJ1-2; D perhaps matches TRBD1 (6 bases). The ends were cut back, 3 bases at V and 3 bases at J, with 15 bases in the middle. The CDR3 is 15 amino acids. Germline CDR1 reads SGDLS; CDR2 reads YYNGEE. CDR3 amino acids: CASSEAGVGDYGYTF. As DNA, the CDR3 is TGTGCCAGCAGCGAGGCAGGGGTTGGGGACTATGGCTACACCTTC.

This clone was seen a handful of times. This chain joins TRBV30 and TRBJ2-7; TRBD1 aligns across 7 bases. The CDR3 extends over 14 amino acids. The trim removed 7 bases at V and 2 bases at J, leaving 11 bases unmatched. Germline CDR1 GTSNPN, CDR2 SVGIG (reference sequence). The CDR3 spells CAFHKGQVPYEQYF. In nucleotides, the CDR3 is TGTGCCTTCCACAAAGGACAGGTTCCCTACGAGCAGTACTTC.

CDR3 sequence: CASSPGTSVVWETQYF. CDR3 bases: TGTGCCAGCAGCCCAGGGACTAGCGTTGTCTGGGAGACCCAGTACTTC. V usage is TRBV9 and J usage is TRBJ2-5, with 10 bases aligning to TRBD2. The germline gives CDR1 SGDLS, CDR2 YYNGEE. V was clipped by 4 bases and J by 5 bases; unmatched bases: 11. The CDR3 runs 16 residues.

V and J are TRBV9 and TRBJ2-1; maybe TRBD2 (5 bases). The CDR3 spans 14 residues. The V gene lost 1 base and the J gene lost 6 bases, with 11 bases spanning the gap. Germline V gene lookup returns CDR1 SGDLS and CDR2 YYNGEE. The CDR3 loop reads CASSVFEGTNEQFF. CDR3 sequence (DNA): TGTGCCAGCAGCGTATTCGAGGGAACCAATGAGCAGTTCTTC.

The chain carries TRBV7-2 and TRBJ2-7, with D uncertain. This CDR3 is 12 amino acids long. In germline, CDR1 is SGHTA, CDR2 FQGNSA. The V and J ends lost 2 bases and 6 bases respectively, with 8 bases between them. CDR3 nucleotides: TGTGCCAGCAGCTTAACACCTTTCGAGCAGTACTTC. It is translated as CASSLTPFEQYF.

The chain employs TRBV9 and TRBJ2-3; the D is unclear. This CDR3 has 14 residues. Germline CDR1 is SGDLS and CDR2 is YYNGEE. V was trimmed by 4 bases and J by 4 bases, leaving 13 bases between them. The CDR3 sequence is CASSPLIPPDTQYF. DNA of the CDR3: TGTGCCAGCAGCCCTTTAATCCCCCCAGATACGCAGTATTTT.

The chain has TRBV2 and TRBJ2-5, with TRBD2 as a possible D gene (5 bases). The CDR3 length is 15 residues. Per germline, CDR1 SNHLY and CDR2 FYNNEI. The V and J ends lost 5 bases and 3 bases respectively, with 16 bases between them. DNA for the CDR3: TGTGCCAGCAGTCTCCAAGGATTGGAGGAAGAGACCCAGTACTTC. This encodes CASSLQGLEEETQYF.

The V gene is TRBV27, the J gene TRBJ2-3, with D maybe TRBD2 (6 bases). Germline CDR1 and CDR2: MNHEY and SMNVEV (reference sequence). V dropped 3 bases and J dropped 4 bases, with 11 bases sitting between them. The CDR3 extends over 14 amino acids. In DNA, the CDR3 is TGTGCCAGCAGTTTGGGCAGGGAGGCAGATACGCAGTATTTT. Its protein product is CASSLGREADTQYF.

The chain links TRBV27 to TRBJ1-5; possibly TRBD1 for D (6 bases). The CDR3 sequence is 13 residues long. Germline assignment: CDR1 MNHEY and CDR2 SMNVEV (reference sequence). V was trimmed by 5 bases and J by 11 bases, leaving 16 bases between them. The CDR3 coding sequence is TGTGCCAGCAGTCCCGGTCAGGGGAGGGCCCAGCATTTT. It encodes CASSPGQGRAQHF.

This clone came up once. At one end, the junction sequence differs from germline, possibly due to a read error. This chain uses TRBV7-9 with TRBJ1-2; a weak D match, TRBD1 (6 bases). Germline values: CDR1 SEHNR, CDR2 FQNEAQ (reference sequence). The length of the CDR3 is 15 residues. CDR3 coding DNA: TGTGCCAGCAGCTTAGAGGGCGGGGGCGGCTATGGCCACACCTTC. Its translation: CASSLEGGGGYGHTF.

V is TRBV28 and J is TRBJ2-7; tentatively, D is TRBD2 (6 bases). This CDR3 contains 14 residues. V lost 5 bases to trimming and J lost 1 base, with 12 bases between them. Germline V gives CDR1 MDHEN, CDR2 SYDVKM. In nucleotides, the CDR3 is TGTGCCAGCAGTCCAGGGACTTTTTCCTACGAGCAGTACTTC. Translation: CASSPGTFSYEQYF.

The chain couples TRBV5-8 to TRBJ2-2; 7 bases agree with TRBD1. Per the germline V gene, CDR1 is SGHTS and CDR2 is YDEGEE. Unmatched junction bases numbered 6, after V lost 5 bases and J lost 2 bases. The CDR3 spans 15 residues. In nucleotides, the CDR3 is TGTGCCAGCAGGACGGGACAGAGAAACACCGGGGAGCTGTTTTTT. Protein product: CASRTGQRNTGELFF.

CDR3 sequence reads: CASSLVPPPADTQYF. In DNA form, the CDR3 reads TGCGCCAGCAGCTTGGTCCCTCCCCCCGCAGATACGCAGTATTTT. The chain employs TRBV5-1 and TRBJ2-3; no clear D gene. This CDR3 has 15 residues. The V gene lost 0 bases and the J gene lost 4 bases, with 12 bases spanning the gap. Germline loops: CDR1 SGHRS, CDR2 YFSETQ.

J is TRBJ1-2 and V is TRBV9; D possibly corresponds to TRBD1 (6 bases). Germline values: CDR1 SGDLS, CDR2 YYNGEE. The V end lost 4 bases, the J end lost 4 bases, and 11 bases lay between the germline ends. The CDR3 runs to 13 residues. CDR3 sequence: CASSTGTLYGYTF. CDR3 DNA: TGTGCCAGCAGCACCGGGACACTCTATGGCTACACCTTC.

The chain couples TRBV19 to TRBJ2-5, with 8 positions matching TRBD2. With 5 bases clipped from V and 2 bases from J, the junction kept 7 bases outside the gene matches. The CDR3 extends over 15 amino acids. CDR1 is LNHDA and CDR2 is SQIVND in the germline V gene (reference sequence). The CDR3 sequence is CASSYLAGVQETQYF. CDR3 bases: TGTGCCAGTAGTTACCTAGCGGGCGTACAAGAGACCCAGTACTTC.

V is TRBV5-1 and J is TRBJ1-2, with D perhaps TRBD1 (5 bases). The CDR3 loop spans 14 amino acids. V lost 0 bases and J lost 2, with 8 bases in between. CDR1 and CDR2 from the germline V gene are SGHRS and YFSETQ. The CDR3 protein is CASSLGEGNYGYTF. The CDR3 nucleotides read TGCGCCAGCAGCTTGGGGGAGGGGAACTATGGCTACACCTTC.

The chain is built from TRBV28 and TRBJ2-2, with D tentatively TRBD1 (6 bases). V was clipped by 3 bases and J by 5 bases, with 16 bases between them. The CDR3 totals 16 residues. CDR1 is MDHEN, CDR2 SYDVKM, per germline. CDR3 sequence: CASSFGSFGTTGELFF. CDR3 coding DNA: TGTGCCAGCAGTTTTGGTTCGTTCGGGACAACCGGGGAGCTGTTTTTT.

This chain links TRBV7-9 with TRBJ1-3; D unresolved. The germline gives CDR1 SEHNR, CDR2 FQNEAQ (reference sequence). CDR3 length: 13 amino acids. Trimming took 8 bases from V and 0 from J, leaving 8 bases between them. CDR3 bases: TGTGCCAGCGACATTCCCTCTGGAAACACCATATATTTT. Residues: CASDIPSGNTIYF. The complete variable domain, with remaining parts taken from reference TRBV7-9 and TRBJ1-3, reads DTGVSQNPRHKITKRGQNVTFRCDPISEHNRLYWYRQTLGQGPEFLTYFQNEAQLEKSRLLSDRFSAERPKGSFSTLEIQRTEQGDSAMYLCASDIPSGNTIYFGEGSWLTVV.

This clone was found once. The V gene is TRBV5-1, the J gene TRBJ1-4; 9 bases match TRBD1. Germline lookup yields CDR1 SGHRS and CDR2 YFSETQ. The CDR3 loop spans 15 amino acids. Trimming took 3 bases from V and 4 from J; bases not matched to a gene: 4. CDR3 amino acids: CASSWGTGSNEKLFF. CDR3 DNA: TGCGCCAGCAGCTGGGGGACAGGGAGTAATGAAAAACTGTTTTTT.

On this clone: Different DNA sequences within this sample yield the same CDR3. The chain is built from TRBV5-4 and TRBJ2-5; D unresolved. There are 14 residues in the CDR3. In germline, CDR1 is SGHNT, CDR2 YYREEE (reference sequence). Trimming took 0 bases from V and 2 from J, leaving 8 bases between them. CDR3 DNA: TGTGCCAGCAGCTTGGGGCTGGCTCAAGAGACCCAGTACTTC. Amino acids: CASSLGLAQETQYF.

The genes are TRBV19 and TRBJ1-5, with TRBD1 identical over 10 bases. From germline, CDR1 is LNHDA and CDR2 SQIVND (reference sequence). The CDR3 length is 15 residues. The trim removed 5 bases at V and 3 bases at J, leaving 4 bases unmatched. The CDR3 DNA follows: TGTGCCAGTAGTCGACAGGGGGCCAACAATCAGCCCCAGCATTTT. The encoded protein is CASSRQGANNQPQHF.

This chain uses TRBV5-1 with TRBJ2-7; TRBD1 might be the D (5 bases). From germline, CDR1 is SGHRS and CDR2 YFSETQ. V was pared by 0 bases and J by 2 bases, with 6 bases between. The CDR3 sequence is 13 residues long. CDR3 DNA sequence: TGCGCCAGCAGCTTGGAAGGGGCCTACGAGCAGTACTTC. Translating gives CASSLEGAYEQYF.